This T cell receptor (beta chain) was sequenced for a study of shared clonotypes between healthy human individuals. With 5 bases clipped from V and 7 bases from J, the junction kept 4 bases outside the gene matches. Germline loops: CDR1 SGHAT, CDR2 FQNNGV. The CDR3 spans 13 residues. A single count supports this clone. Terminally differentiated effector memory CD45RA+ cells were left out of the naive CD8 fraction, which was CD45RO-negative and positively selected for CCR7. The repertoire was sequenced with immunoSEQ multiplex PCR; TCRdb's copy has only in-frame clones and lacks some. Among about 820,000 clones, 90% to 95% were seen once, and the ten largest hold approximately 25%.

This chain connects TRBV11-2 to TRBJ1-5; 8 bases match TRBD1. The TCR comes from a man under 40 in good health. The sample was naive CD8+ T cells sorted from blood. DNA for the CDR3: TGTGCCAGCAGCCCCAGGGGGCACCAGCCCCAGCATTTT. This sequence encodes CASSPRGHQPQHF.